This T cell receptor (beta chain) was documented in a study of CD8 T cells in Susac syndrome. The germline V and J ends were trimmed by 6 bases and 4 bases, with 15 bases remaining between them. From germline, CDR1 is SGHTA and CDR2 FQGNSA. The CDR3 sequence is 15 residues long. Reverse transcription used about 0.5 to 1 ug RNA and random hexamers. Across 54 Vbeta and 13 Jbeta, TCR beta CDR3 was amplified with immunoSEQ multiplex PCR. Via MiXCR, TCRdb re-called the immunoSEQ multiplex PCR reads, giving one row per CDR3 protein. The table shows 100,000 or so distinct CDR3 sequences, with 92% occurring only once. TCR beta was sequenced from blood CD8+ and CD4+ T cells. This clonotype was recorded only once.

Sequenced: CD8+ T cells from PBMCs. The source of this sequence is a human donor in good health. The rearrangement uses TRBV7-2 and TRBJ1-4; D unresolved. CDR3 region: CASRRDSGFNEKLFF. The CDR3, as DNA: TGTGCCAGCAGACGCGACTCGGGGTTTAATGAAAAACTGTTTTTT.